This T cell receptor (beta chain) was found in a study of cytomegalovirus exposure and HLA in healthy donors. Study-wide points: Likely technical artifact: a cluster of highly shared sequence variants. A few of the chains that were CMV-associated were confirmed in vitro to be specific for CMV antigens. Versus the approximately 670-donor mean, an Asian-associated ancestry cluster reportedly showed fewer N-insertions in a later analysis.

To note about this clone: No antigen is known for it.

V lost 5 bases and J lost 1, with 14 bases in between. This CDR3 has 15 residues. Germline V CDR1 and CDR2: SGHTA, FQGNSA. Vbeta (60) and Jbeta (13) primers were used in the PCR. Sequenced by immunoSEQ multiplex PCR; TCRdb stores in-frame clones only, minus some. The profile shows over 100,000 clones, just under 70% of them singletons. The origin of this receptor is a woman between 65 and 79 years old in good health and CMV-seropositive. Source material: PBMCs. This chain uses TRBV7-2 with TRBJ1-1; D might be TRBD1 (6 bases). The CDR3 coding sequence is TGTGCCAGCAGCCCGACAGGTAACCCGAACACTGAAGCTTTCTTT. This encodes CASSPTGNPNTEAFF. Filled out from reference TRBV7-2 and TRBJ1-1, the complete variable domain reads GAGVSQSPSNKVTEKGKDVELRCDPISGHTALYWYRQSLGQGLEFLIYFQGNSAPDKSGLPSDRFSAERTGGSVSTLTIQRTQQEDSAVYLCASSPTGNPNTEAFFGQGTRLTVV.